This T cell receptor (beta chain) is drawn from a study of human T cells and chemical hapten exposure. TCRdb analysed the RACE reads with MiXCR anew, one entry per CDR3 protein. The sample includes more than 95,000 distinct CDR3 sequences, 27% of them seen just once. Time point: patch test 3, about 24 weeks after DPC sensitization. Treatment: therapeutic diphenylcyclopropenone sensitization with weekly scalp DPC. The study enrolled 18 to 70-year-old alopecia patients suitable for DPC. The receptor was derived from a man aged 40-50 years with alopecia areata. Some clones in this sample may be carry-over from other donors' samples. Sequencing was performed on whole blood, taken in connection with sensitization to the hapten diphenylcyclopropenone (DPC).

The CDR3 DNA reads TGTGCCAGCAGTTTGAGACAGGGGGGCACAGATACGCAGTATTTT. This codes for CASSLRQGGTDTQYF. The V call is TRBV28, the J call TRBJ2-3, with TRBD1 matching 9 bases. The junction had 2 bases not matched to a gene; V was cut back by 3 bases and J by 1 base. Germline V CDR1 and CDR2: MDHEN, SYDVKM. CDR3 length: 15 amino acids.